The 27 T cell receptor beta chains given below trace back to one sample, sequenced in a study of blood T cell repertoires in COVID-19. Some clones are missing from TCRdb's copy, which holds only in-frame ones; the method was immunoSEQ multiplex PCR. In the table there are just over 250,000 clones, 88% of which are singletons. The sample was peripheral blood. Receptors were obtained from a woman between 65 and 79 years old with COVID-19, enrolled during active disease.

V usage is TRBV2 and J usage is TRBJ2-7; maybe TRBD1 (6 bases). Germline assignment: CDR1 SNHLY and CDR2 FYNNEI. V was cut by 10 bases and J by 2 bases, with 12 bases left in between. CDR3 size: 12 residues. CDR3 DNA: TGTGCCACCGGGACACAGGCCTACGAGCAGTACTTC. It is translated as CATGTQAYEQYF.

The V call is TRBV2, the J call TRBJ1-2; 7 bases match TRBD1. The CDR3 covers 15 residues. Trimming removed 10 bases from V and 3 bases from J; junction bases left unmatched: 14. Germline loops: CDR1 SNHLY, CDR2 FYNNEI. Here the CDR3 DNA reads TGTGCCAACCTAAACCCGGGACAGCACTACTATGGCTACACCTTC. Translating it yields CANLNPGQHYYGYTF.

The V and J genes are TRBV10-3 and TRBJ2-1, with 7 bases lining up with TRBD2. J lost 1 base, V lost 3 bases, and 6 bases had no gene match. The CDR3 length is 16 residues. Germline V gives CDR1 ENHRY, CDR2 SYGVKD. The CDR3 protein is CAISDSGRRSYNEQFF. DNA of the CDR3: TGTGCCATCAGTGATTCCGGGAGGAGGTCCTACAATGAGCAGTTCTTC.

The chain is built from TRBV24-1 and TRBJ1-2; D call uncertain. Between the trimmed V and J ends, which lost 1 base and 8 bases, there was a span of 7 bases. Germline CDR1 reads KGHDR; CDR2 reads SFDVKD. CDR3 length equals 12 residues. The CDR3 sequence is CATSDFISGYTF. The CDR3 DNA follows: TGTGCCACCAGTGATTTTATCTCCGGCTACACCTTC.

V is TRBV11-2 and J is TRBJ1-3, with D hard to call. The V gene's germline CDR1 is SGHAT and CDR2 FQNNGV. V lost 5 bases and J lost 0, with 8 bases in between. This CDR3 comprises 14 residues. The CDR3 is CASSLGRSGNTIYF. The CDR3 DNA reads as TGTGCCAGCAGCCTAGGTCGCTCTGGAAACACCATATATTTT.

This clone appeared a single time. V gene TRBV29-1 combines with J gene TRBJ2-1; 7 positions match TRBD1. CDR3 length equals 12 residues. V dropped 5 bases and J dropped 8; count of bases not matched to a gene: 6. Germline CDR1 reads SQVTM; CDR2 reads ANQGSEA. The CDR3 sequence is CSVHRGADEQFF. CDR3 coding DNA: TGCAGCGTTCACAGGGGAGCCGATGAGCAGTTCTTC.

The sample holds one count of this clone. This chain links TRBV7-8 with TRBJ1-2; maybe TRBD1 (6 bases). The V gene's germline CDR1 is SGHVS and CDR2 FQNEAQ. V lost 5 bases and J 1 base, leaving 14 bases between the germline ends. The CDR3 is made up of 15 amino acids. CDR3 DNA sequence: TGTGCCAGCAGCCCCAGGGGCGGGGGTAACTATGGCTACACCTTC. Protein: CASSPRGGGNYGYTF.

The chain combines TRBV4-3 with TRBJ2-7; 7 positions agree with TRBD1. J gave up 0 bases and V 2 bases, and 4 bases lay outside the gene matches. Per germline, CDR1 LGHNA and CDR2 YSLEER. The CDR3 is made up of 15 amino acids. CDR3 sequence (DNA): TGCGCCAGCAGCCAAAGACAGGGAAGCTCCTACGAGCAGTACTTC. Protein product: CASSQRQGSSYEQYF.

The chain carries TRBV19 and TRBJ2-7; 8 bases align to TRBD1. J lost 1 base, V lost 6 bases, and 14 bases had no gene match. Germline V lookup: CDR1 LNHDA, CDR2 SQIVND (reference sequence). The CDR3 length is 17 residues. The CDR3 sequence: CASSPPGFGQGSYEQYF. The DNA for the CDR3 is TGTGCCAGTAGCCCCCCCGGATTTGGACAGGGATCCTACGAGCAGTACTTC.

The chain uses TRBV4-1 and TRBJ1-4; D is unclear. Trimming removed 0 bases at V and 7 bases at J, with 12 bases between. The CDR3 is 15 amino acids. The germline V gene has CDR1 MGHRA and CDR2 YSYEKL. CDR3 in DNA: TGCGCCAGCAGCCAAGATCCGGGAGGGAGTGAAAAACTGTTTTTT. This encodes CASSQDPGGSEKLFF.

Comments on this clone: One end of the junction varies from germline; a read error may be responsible. The V and J genes are TRBV7-6 and TRBJ2-1, with 9 bases aligning to TRBD2. Germline V lookup: CDR1 SGHVS, CDR2 FNYEAQ. This CDR3 is built from 14 residues. Here the CDR3 reads CASSLAGVHNEQFF. For the CDR3, the DNA is TGTGCCAGCAGTTTAGCGGGAGTCCACAATGAGCAGTTCTTC.

The rearrangement uses TRBV7-2 and TRBJ1-5; no clear D. The CDR3 is made up of 15 amino acids. Germline assignment: CDR1 SGHTA and CDR2 FQGNSA. Trimming took off 1 base at V and 0 bases at J, with 7 bases between the two ends. CDR3 region: CASSLVAGSNQPQHF. As DNA, the CDR3 is TGTGCCAGCAGCTTAGTTGCCGGTAGCAATCAGCCCCAGCATTTT.

V usage is TRBV6-5 and J usage is TRBJ1-5, with TRBD1 as a possible D gene (5 bases). The germline gives CDR1 MNHEY, CDR2 SVGAGI. The CDR3 is 13 residues long. The V gene lost 6 bases and the J gene lost 3 bases, with 9 bases spanning the gap. This chain's CDR3 is CASRGPFNQPQHF. The CDR3, as DNA: TGTGCCAGCAGGGGGCCGTTCAATCAGCCCCAGCATTTT.

V is TRBV27 and J is TRBJ1-6; weak D call: TRBD1 (5 bases). Germline CDR1 MNHEY, CDR2 SMNVEV (reference sequence). The CDR3 sequence is 13 residues long. V was clipped by 7 bases and J by 9 bases, with 13 bases between them. CDR3 residues: CASMLDTFSPLHF. CDR3 DNA: TGTGCCAGCATGCTGGACACCTTTTCACCCCTCCACTTT.

This clone has a single count. The chain joins TRBV6-5 to TRBJ2-2, with D maybe TRBD1 (6 bases). V lost 10 bases and J lost 6, with 18 bases in between. CDR1 and CDR2 from the germline V gene are MNHEY and SVGAGI. The CDR3 extends over 14 amino acids. Here the CDR3 reads CAIDPGERPGELFF. The CDR3 coding sequence is TGTGCCATTGATCCAGGGGAACGACCCGGGGAGCTGTTTTTT.

The rearrangement links TRBV28 to TRBJ2-3; tentatively, D is TRBD1 (5 bases). This CDR3 is 15 amino acids long. V was trimmed by 5 bases and J by 1 base, leaving 13 bases between them. The germline gives CDR1 MDHEN, CDR2 SYDVKM. This chain's CDR3 is CASSPQGHGTDTQYF. The CDR3 DNA sequence: TGTGCCAGCAGTCCTCAGGGTCACGGCACAGATACGCAGTATTTT.

Only one count was recorded for this clone. The chain employs TRBV6-5 and TRBJ2-2; D gene unclear. The V end lost 0 bases, the J end lost 3 bases, and 11 bases lay between the germline ends. There are 16 residues in the CDR3. Looked up from germline, CDR1 is MNHEY and CDR2 is SVGAGI. Written as DNA, the CDR3 is TGTGCCAGCAGTTACTCATCTAGAGGCGACACCGGGGAGCTGTTTTTT. As protein: CASSYSSRGDTGELFF.

The chain recombines TRBV27 with TRBJ1-2; D is ambiguous. CDR1 is MNHEY, CDR2 SMNVEV, per germline (reference sequence). Trimming removed 4 bases at V and 1 base at J, with 7 bases between. The CDR3 covers 13 residues. CDR3 protein: CASSSQDNYGYTF. CDR3 bases: TGTGCCAGCAGTTCTCAGGATAACTATGGCTACACCTTC.

In DNA, the CDR3 is TGTGCCAGCTCACCACCGTCGGGGGCCAACGTCCTGACTTTC. Its translation: CASSPPSGANVLTF. The gene calls are TRBV18 and TRBJ2-6; the D is unclear. V was cut by 0 bases and J by 4 bases, with 4 bases left in between. The CDR3 is 14 residues long. Germline loops: CDR1 KGHSH, CDR2 LQKENI.

This clone was found a few times. J is TRBJ2-1 and V is TRBV14; D perhaps matches TRBD2 (5 bases). This CDR3 contains 17 residues. Trimming left V 0 bases short and J 1 base short, with 13 bases between. Germline assignment: CDR1 SGHDN and CDR2 FVKESK. CDR3 DNA sequence: TGTGCCAGCAGCCAAGAAGGCCGGGGTATGTCCTACAATGAGCAGTTCTTC. Translated, it gives CASSQEGRGMSYNEQFF.

J is TRBJ2-3 and V is TRBV7-9; 8 nucleotides line up with TRBD1. This CDR3 contains 17 residues. The germline CDR1 and CDR2 sequences are SEHNR and FQNEAQ (reference sequence). V shed 0 bases and J 0 bases; nucleotides not matched to a gene: 5. The CDR3 spells CASSLADRAASTDTQYF. The CDR3 nucleotides are TGTGCCAGCAGCTTAGCGGACAGGGCGGCCAGCACAGATACGCAGTATTTT.

The rearrangement uses TRBV11-2 and TRBJ2-7; weak D call: TRBD2 (5 bases). In germline, CDR1 is SGHAT, CDR2 FQNNGV. This CDR3 contains 15 residues. Trimming removed 5 bases from V and 1 base from J, with 15 bases in between. The CDR3, as DNA: TGTGCCAGCAGCCCCCGAGGCGGACTTTCCTACGAGCAGTACTTC. Protein sequence: CASSPRGGLSYEQYF.

As concerns this clone: At one of its ends the junction is not consistent with the germline gene, which may arise from a read error. CDR3 sequence (DNA): TGTGCTAGCAGCCAGGGGGGGACAGGCCAAGAGACCCAGTACTTC. This sequence encodes CASSQGGTGQETQYF. The rearrangement links TRBV7-7 to TRBJ2-5; D is perhaps TRBD1 (8 bases). The V gene's germline CDR1 is SSHAT and CDR2 FNYEAQ (reference sequence). This CDR3 is 15 amino acids long.

V usage is TRBV19 and J usage is TRBJ2-6, with TRBD1 matching 7 bases. CDR3 length equals 15 residues. The germline CDR1 and CDR2 sequences are LNHDA and SQIVND (reference sequence). V was pared by 6 bases and J by 2 bases, with 4 bases of the junction left unmatched. Here the CDR3 reads CASSLTGAGANVLTF. For the CDR3, the DNA is TGTGCCAGTAGCCTTACAGGGGCTGGGGCCAACGTCCTGACTTTC.

This clone was observed a single time. The genes are TRBV5-1 and TRBJ1-2; no clear D gene. CDR3 size: 14 residues. The germline gives CDR1 SGHRS, CDR2 YFSETQ. V was shortened by 2 bases and J by 4 bases, with 12 bases between the two germline ends. The DNA of the CDR3 is TGCGCCAGCAGCTTTTCCAGCGAGGGCTATGGCTACACCTTC. It encodes CASSFSSEGYGYTF.

The rearrangement joins TRBV7-9 to TRBJ2-2, with D tentatively TRBD1 (6 bases). Per the germline V gene, CDR1 is SEHNR and CDR2 is FQNEAQ (reference sequence). With 10 bases removed from V and 3 bases from J, the gap between germline ends came to 12 bases. The CDR3 loop spans 13 amino acids. CDR3 residues: CAKRTADTGELFF. CDR3 DNA sequence: TGTGCCAAGCGGACAGCGGACACCGGGGAGCTGTTTTTT.

The chain recombines TRBV6-2 or TRBV6-3 with TRBJ1-1; 7 bases are shared with TRBD1. With V trimmed by 6 bases and J by 3 bases, 7 bases remained unmatched. The V gene's germline CDR1 is MNHEY and CDR2 SVGEGT. This CDR3 has 14 amino acids. The CDR3 coding sequence is TGTGCCAGCAGCGGCGGGACAGTACACACTGAAGCTTTCTTT. Translating it yields CASSGGTVHTEAFF.